A selection of T cell receptor beta chains follows, all from one sample in a study of T cells after yellow fever vaccination. TCRdb processed the 5' RACE reads anew with MiXCR; each CDR3 protein has one entry. The sample yields roughly 63,000 distinct CDR3 sequences, roughly 7.3% seen once. The sequenced sample was CD8+ T cells sorted from PBMCs, obtained 15 days after the yellow fever booster vaccination. Every receptor here comes from a man aged 30 to 45 who received the YFV17D yellow fever vaccine. Each CDR3 is given with its conserved first and last residue. D genes are given only for firm matches. Size is stated for part of the rows, as once, few or many counts, or as a class when the clone is expanded.

cdr3_length: 15
clone_size: many
j_call: TRBJ2-1
v_call: TRBV27
d_call: TRBD2
cdr3_nt: TGTGCCAGCAGTGATCTAGCGGGCGACTACAATGAGCAGTTCTTC
cdr3_aa: CASSDLAGDYNEQFF

cdr3_length: 13
clone_size: many
j_call: TRBJ1-2
v_call: TRBV14
d_call: .
cdr3_nt: TGTGCCAGCAGCCAGGGGGTTGCCTATGGCTACACCTTC
cdr3_aa: CASSQGVAYGYTF

cdr3_length: 14
clone_size: many
j_call: TRBJ2-1
v_call: TRBV10-2
d_call: .
cdr3_nt: TGCGCCAGCAGACTGGACTACTCTACCAATGAGCAGTTCTTC
cdr3_aa: CASRLDYSTNEQFF

cdr3_length: 20
clone_size: .
j_call: TRBJ2-7
v_call: TRBV11-2
d_call: TRBD1
cdr3_nt: TGTGCCAGCAGCGCGGGGTTGGCAGGGGGCCTCCTTGCCTGGACGTACGAGCAGTACTTC
cdr3_aa: CASSAGLAGGLLAWTYEQYF

cdr3_length: 14
clone_size: many
j_call: TRBJ2-7
v_call: TRBV5-1
d_call: .
cdr3_nt: TGCGCCAGCAGCGCTGGACTATTAGACTACGAGCAGTACTTC
cdr3_aa: CASSAGLLDYEQYF

cdr3_length: 11
clone_size: many
j_call: TRBJ2-7
v_call: TRBV20-1
d_call: TRBD1
cdr3_nt: TGCAGTGCTAGATCCCCGGGACAGGTGTACTTC
cdr3_aa: CSARSPGQVYF

cdr3_length: 15
clone_size: many
j_call: TRBJ2-7
v_call: TRBV4-3
d_call: .
cdr3_nt: TGCGCCAGCAGCCAAGAAATAGTATCGGGCTACGAGCAGTACTTC
cdr3_aa: CASSQEIVSGYEQYF

cdr3_length: 13
clone_size: many
j_call: TRBJ1-4
v_call: TRBV20-1
d_call: .
cdr3_nt: TGCAGTGCTGAGGCCGTAACTAATGAAAAACTGTTTTTT
cdr3_aa: CSAEAVTNEKLFF

cdr3_length: 16
clone_size: many
j_call: TRBJ2-1
v_call: TRBV6-1
d_call: TRBD2
cdr3_nt: TGTGCCAGCAGTGAAGCTCGGCTAGCGGGATACAATGAGCAGTTCTTC
cdr3_aa: CASSEARLAGYNEQFF

cdr3_length: 14
clone_size: many
j_call: TRBJ2-1
v_call: TRBV5-1
d_call: TRBD2
cdr3_nt: TGCGCCAGCAGCCCCTGGACTAGCGGCAATGAGCAGTTCTTC
cdr3_aa: CASSPWTSGNEQFF